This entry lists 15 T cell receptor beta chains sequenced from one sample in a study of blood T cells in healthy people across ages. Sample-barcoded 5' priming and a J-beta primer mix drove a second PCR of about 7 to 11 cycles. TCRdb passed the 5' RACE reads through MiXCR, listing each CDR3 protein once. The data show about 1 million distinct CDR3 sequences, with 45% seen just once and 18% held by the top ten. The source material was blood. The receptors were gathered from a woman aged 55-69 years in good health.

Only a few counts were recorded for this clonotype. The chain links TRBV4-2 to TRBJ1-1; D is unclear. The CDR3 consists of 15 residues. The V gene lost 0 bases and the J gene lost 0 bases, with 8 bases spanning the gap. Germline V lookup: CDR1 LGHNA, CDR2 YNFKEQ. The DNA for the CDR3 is TGTGCCAGCAGCCAAGATCGCCCGTTGAACACTGAAGCTTTCTTT. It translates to CASSQDRPLNTEAFF.

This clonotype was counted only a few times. CDR3 nucleotide sequence: TGTGCCAGCAGCGCACAGGGCAGGGAGACCCAGTACTTC. It yields the protein CASSAQGRETQYF. The chain carries TRBV7-8 and TRBJ2-7; D possibly corresponds to TRBD1 (6 bases). The J call is doubtful: the DNA matches TRBJ2-5 better. This CDR3 contains 13 residues. The germline V gene has CDR1 SGHVS and CDR2 FQNEAQ.

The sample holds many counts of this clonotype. The CDR3 region has the DNA TGCGCCAGCAGCTCGGACAGCACCTCCTACGAGCAGTACTTC. Protein product: CASSSDSTSYEQYF. The rearrangement uses TRBV5-1 and TRBJ2-7; D is possibly TRBD1 (6 bases). This CDR3 has 14 amino acids. Trimming removed 3 bases at V and 0 bases at J, with 10 bases between. Germline V gene lookup returns CDR1 SGHRS and CDR2 YFSETQ.

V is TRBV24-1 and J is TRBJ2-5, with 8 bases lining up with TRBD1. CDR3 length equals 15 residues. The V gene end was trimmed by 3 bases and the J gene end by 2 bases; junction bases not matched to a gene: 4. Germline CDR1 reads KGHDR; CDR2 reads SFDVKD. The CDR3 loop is CATSDPRTGQETQYF. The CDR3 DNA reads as TGTGCCACCAGTGATCCAAGGACAGGGCAAGAGACCCAGTACTTC.

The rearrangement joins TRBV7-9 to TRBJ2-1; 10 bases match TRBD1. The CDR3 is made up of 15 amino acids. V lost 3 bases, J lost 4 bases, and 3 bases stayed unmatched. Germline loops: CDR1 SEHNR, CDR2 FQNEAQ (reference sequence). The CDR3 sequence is CASSFGTGEYNEQFF. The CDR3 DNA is TGTGCCAGCAGCTTCGGGACAGGGGAATACAATGAGCAGTTCTTC.

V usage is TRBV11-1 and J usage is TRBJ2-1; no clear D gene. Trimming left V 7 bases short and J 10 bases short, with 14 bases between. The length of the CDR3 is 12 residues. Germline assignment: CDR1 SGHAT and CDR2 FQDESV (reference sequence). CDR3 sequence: CASILNLREQFF. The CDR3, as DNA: TGTGCCAGCATCTTGAACCTAAGAGAGCAGTTCTTC.

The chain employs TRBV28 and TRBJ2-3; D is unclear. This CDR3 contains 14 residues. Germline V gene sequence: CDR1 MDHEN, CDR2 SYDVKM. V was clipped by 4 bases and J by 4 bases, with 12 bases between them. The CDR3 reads CASSSKLSPDTQYF. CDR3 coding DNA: TGTGCCAGCAGTTCCAAACTGTCCCCAGATACGCAGTATTTT.

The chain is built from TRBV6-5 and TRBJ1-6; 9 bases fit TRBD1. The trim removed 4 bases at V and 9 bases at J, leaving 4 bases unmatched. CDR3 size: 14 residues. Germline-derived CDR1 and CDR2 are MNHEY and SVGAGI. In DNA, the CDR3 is TGTGCCAGCAGTTCGCACAGGGGGCGTTCACCCCTCCACTTT. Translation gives CASSSHRGRSPLHF.

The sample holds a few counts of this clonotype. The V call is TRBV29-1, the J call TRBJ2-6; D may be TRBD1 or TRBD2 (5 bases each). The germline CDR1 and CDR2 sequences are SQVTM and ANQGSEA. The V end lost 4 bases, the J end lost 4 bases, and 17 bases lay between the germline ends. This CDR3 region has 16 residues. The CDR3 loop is CSVVGTDPRGANVLTF. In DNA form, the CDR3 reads TGCAGCGTTGTGGGGACGGACCCCCGGGGGGCCAACGTCCTGACTTTC.

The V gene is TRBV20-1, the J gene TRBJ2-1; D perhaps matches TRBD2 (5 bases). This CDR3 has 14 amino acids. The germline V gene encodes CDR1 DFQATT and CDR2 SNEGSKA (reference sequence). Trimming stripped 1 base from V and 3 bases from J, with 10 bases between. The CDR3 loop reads CSARGGRVYNEQFF. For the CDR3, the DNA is TGCAGTGCTAGAGGCGGGCGAGTCTACAATGAGCAGTTCTTC.

The CDR3 DNA is TGTGCCAGCAGGGTGACTAGCGGGAGTCTCCACGAGCAGTACTTC. Its protein product is CASRVTSGSLHEQYF. V is TRBV6-1 and J is TRBJ2-7; 12 positions match TRBD2. The trim removed 6 bases at V and 5 bases at J, leaving 8 bases unmatched. The CDR3 runs 15 residues. Germline lookup yields CDR1 MNHNS and CDR2 SASEGT.

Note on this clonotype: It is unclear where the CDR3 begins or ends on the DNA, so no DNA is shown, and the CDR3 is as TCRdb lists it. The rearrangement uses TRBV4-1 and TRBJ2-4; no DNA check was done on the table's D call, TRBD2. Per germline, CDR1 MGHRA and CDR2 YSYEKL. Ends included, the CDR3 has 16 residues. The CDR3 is CASSQEFASGSYERYF.

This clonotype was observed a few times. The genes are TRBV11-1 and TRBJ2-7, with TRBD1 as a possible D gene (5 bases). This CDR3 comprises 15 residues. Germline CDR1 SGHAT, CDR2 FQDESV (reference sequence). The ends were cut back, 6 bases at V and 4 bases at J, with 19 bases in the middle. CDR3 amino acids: CASSLELRAIYEQYF. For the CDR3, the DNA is TGTGCCAGCAGTCTAGAACTCAGGGCGATTTACGAGCAGTACTTC.

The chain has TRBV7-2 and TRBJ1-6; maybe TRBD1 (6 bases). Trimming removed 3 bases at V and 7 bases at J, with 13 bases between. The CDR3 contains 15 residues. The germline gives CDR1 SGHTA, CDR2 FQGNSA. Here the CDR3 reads CASSLGDTENSPLHF. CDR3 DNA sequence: TGTGCCAGCAGCTTGGGGGACACGGAGAATTCACCCCTCCACTTT. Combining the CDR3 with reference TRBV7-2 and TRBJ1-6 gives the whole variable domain GAGVSQSPSNKVTEKGKDVELRCDPISGHTALYWYRQSLGQGLEFLIYFQGNSAPDKSGLPSDRFSAERTGGSVSTLTIQRTQQEDSAVYLCASSLGDTENSPLHFGNGTRLTVT.

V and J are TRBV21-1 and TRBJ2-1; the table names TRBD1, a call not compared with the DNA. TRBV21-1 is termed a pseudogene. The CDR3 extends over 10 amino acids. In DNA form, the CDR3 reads TGTGCCCGGAGGGGGAATGAGCAGTTCTTC. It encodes CARRGNEQFF.